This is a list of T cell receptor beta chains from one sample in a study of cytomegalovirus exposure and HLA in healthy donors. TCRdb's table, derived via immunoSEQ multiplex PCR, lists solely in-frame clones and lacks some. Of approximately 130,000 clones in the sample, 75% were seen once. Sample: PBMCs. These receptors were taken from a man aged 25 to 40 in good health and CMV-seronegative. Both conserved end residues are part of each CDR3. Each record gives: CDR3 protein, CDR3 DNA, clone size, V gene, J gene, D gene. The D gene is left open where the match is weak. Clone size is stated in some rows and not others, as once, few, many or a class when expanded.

CASSFTVYSGNTIYF	TGTGCCAGCAGCTTTACAGTGTACTCTGGAAACACCATATATTTT	-	TRBV5-6	TRBJ1-3	-
CASSRNRGPNTIYF	TGTGCCAGCAGTCGCAACAGGGGGCCAAACACCATATATTTT	-	TRBV7-9	TRBJ1-3	TRBD1
CASSYSGASGYEQYF	TGTGCCAGCAGTTACTCGGGGGCCAGTGGCTACGAGCAGTACTTC	-	TRBV6-5	TRBJ2-7	-
CASSLQVPNTIYF	TGTGCCAGCAGTTTGCAGGTTCCAAACACCATATATTTT	once	TRBV28	TRBJ1-3	-
CSVATSGLYDEQYF	TGCAGCGTCGCGACTAGCGGGCTTTACGACGAGCAGTACTTC	-	TRBV29-1	TRBJ2-7	TRBD2
CASSDTSENTEAFF	TGTGCCAGCAGTGACACCAGCGAGAACACTGAAGCTTTCTTT	few	TRBV6-4	TRBJ1-1	-
CASSPGSPYGYTF	TGTGCCAGCAGCCCAGGGTCGCCCTATGGCTACACCTTC	-	TRBV7-8	TRBJ1-2	-
CATNSGMNTEAFF	TGTGCCACCAACAGTGGAATGAACACTGAAGCTTTCTTT	-	TRBV2	TRBJ1-1	-
CASSLDRGAAPYEQYF	TGTGCCAGCAGCTTAGATCGAGGAGCGGCTCCCTACGAGCAGTACTTC	-	TRBV11-2	TRBJ2-7	-
CASSPGTGDSPLHF	TGTGCCAGCTCACCCGGGACAGGGGATTCACCCCTCCACTTT	-	TRBV18	TRBJ1-6	TRBD1
CASRPGQSWTDTQYF	TGTGCCAGCAGGCCGGGACAGAGTTGGACAGATACGCAGTATTTT	-	TRBV28	TRBJ2-3	TRBD1
CASSDTGFTNYGYTF	TGTGCCAGCAGTGATACAGGATTCACTAACTATGGCTACACCTTC	-	TRBV6-1	TRBJ1-2	-
CASSDSGTGIGEQFF	TGCGCCAGCAGTGATTCCGGGACAGGGATAGGTGAGCAGTTCTTC	few	TRBV10-2	TRBJ2-1	TRBD1
CASSGGQGKVVVAEAFF	TGTGCCAGCAGCGGCGGACAGGGGAAGGTTGTGGTCGCCGAAGCTTTCTTT	few	TRBV9	TRBJ1-1	TRBD1
CASNQDWRSYGYTF	TGTGCCAGCAACCAGGACTGGAGAAGTTATGGCTACACCTTC	-	TRBV6-1	TRBJ1-2	-
CATAGRERSGDTQYF	TGTGCCACCGCAGGGCGGGAGCGGTCGGGAGATACGCAGTATTTT	-	TRBV6-5	TRBJ2-3	TRBD2
CASRRQSRLAGDEQYF	TGTGCCAGTAGACGCCAAAGCAGACTAGCGGGAGACGAGCAGTACTTC	-	TRBV19	TRBJ2-7	TRBD2
CASSPLITGSNQPQHF	TGTGCCAGCAGCCCTTTAATAACAGGCTCCAATCAGCCCCAGCATTTT	few	TRBV9	TRBJ1-5	-
CASSLAGGGPYEQYF	TGCGCCAGCAGCTTGGCCGGCGGGGGTCCCTACGAGCAGTACTTC	-	TRBV5-1	TRBJ2-7	TRBD2
CSVEGFSGQGPYEQYF	TGCAGCGTTGAAGGGTTTAGTGGACAGGGGCCGTACGAGCAGTACTTC	-	TRBV29-1	TRBJ2-7	TRBD1
CASSYRGGATEKLFF	TGTGCCAGCAGTTATAGGGGGGGCGCGACCGAAAAACTGTTTTTT	-	TRBV6-6	TRBJ1-4	-
CAISVGQGNEKLFF	TGTGCCATCAGTGTGGGACAGGGTAATGAAAAACTGTTTTTT	-	TRBV10-3	TRBJ1-4	TRBD1
CASSLFAGLLYEQYF	TGTGCCAGCAGTTTATTCGCTGGTTTGCTATACGAGCAGTACTTC	once	TRBV27	TRBJ2-7	-
CASSAPGQGTYTF	TGCGCCAGCAGCGCGCCGGGACAGGGGACGTACACCTTC	-	TRBV5-1	TRBJ1-2	TRBD1
CASSRGQGVGTQYF	TGTGCCAGCAGCCGGGGACAGGGAGTCGGGACCCAGTACTTC	-	TRBV28	TRBJ2-5	TRBD1
CASSPQGYSADTQYF	TGTGCCAGCTCACCACAGGGGTATTCGGCAGATACGCAGTATTTT	once	TRBV18	TRBJ2-3	-
CASSLEAGGPEDTQYF	TGTGCCAGCAGCTTGGAGGCGGGGGGGCCAGAAGATACGCAGTATTTT	-	TRBV7-9	TRBJ2-3	TRBD2
CASSSRTSGRDEQYF	TGTGCCAGCAGCTCCAGGACTAGCGGGAGAGACGAGCAGTACTTC	-	TRBV11-3	TRBJ2-7	TRBD2
CATSREGSGRTYEQYF	TGTGCCACCAGCAGAGAGGGTAGCGGGAGGACTTACGAGCAGTACTTC	-	TRBV15	TRBJ2-7	TRBD2
CASSLSSVNTEAFF	TGTGCCAGCAGCTTATCGTCTGTGAACACTGAAGCTTTCTTT	few	TRBV7-6	TRBJ1-1	-
CASSPSTSGYTDTQYF	TGTGCCAGCTCACCTTCTACTAGCGGGTACACAGATACGCAGTATTTT	-	TRBV18	TRBJ2-3	TRBD2
CASSETSGISVTDTQYF	TGTGCCAGCAGTGAGACTAGCGGGATATCTGTGACAGATACGCAGTATTTT	-	TRBV25-1	TRBJ2-3	TRBD2
CASANRADSYEQYF	TGTGCCAGCGCCAACAGGGCCGACTCCTACGAGCAGTACTTC	-	TRBV9	TRBJ2-7	-
CSVGAGGGQPQHF	TGCAGCGTTGGGGCGGGGGGGGGTCAGCCCCAGCATTTT	-	TRBV29-1	TRBJ1-5	-
CASSHPPRGTQTNADTQYF	TGCGCCAGCAGCCATCCTCCGCGGGGGACCCAGACAAACGCAGATACGCAGTATTTT	-	TRBV5-1	TRBJ2-3	TRBD2
CAISESSRDEKLFF	TGTGCCATCAGTGAGTCATCCAGGGATGAAAAACTGTTTTTT	-	TRBV10-3	TRBJ1-4	-
CASTTPAGANYGYTF	TGTGCCAGCACCACCCCTGCAGGGGCTAACTATGGCTACACCTTC	-	TRBV6-5	TRBJ1-2	-
CASSGATDTQYF	TGTGCCAGCAGCGGAGCCACAGATACGCAGTATTTT	-	TRBV11-3	TRBJ2-3	-
CASNRDSNEKLFF	TGTGCCAGCAATCGGGACAGCAATGAAAAACTGTTTTTT	-	TRBV2	TRBJ1-4	TRBD1